This section outlines one T cell receptor beta chain sequence together with its context. Its antigen is not known. Scientists ran DNA taken from cultured CD4+ T cells through the Oncomine TCR Beta short-read assay for sequencing. Scientists extracted genomic DNA from CD4+ T cells grown in culture. TCRdb re-analysed the PCR reads in MiXCR, keeping a single row per CDR3 protein. This sample carries some 17,000 distinct CDR3 sequences, approximately 45% of them seen once, and the ten largest clones take 5% to 8%. The sample's treatment: approximately 11-day PBMC culture with coronavirus spike peptide pools or control peptides (ViraFEST assay). IL-2 (around 9.8 IU/ml) and peptide pools (approximately 9 ug/ml) were added to cultures of approximately 2 million PBMCs per well. There are 13 residues in the CDR3. Germline V CDR1 and CDR2: MNHEY, SVGAGI. The germline V and J ends were trimmed by 2 bases and 8 bases, with 9 bases remaining between them.

The data derive from a study of vaccination and CD4 T cells after COVID-19. The wider study: SARS-CoV-2, HCoV-NL63, HCoV-OC43 and HCoV-229E supplied the overlapping spike peptides used to stimulate cells. Overall study results and limits: Spike mono-reactivity was evident in 304 of the 307 vaccine-specific clones derived from convalescent patients.

The source material was CD4+ T cells from blood, cultured in vitro, sampled after SARS-CoV-2 vaccination. This receptor was obtained from a human donor who had recovered from COVID-19. The V and J genes are TRBV6-5 and TRBJ1-4, with D possibly being TRBD1 (6 bases). The CDR3, as DNA: TGTGCCAGCAGTTACCCGGGGGCGGAAAAACTGTTTTTT. This gives the protein CASSYPGAEKLFF.